The TCR beta chain described here comes from a study of blood T cell repertoires in COVID-19. Study details: Sources were T cells, B-cell-depleted T cells, or PBMCs; the material itself was cDNA or gDNA.

Produced via immunoSEQ multiplex PCR; TCRdb's table is partial and in-frame only. This table holds under 200,000 clones, approximately 86% found once. Trimming stripped 7 bases from V and 7 bases from J, with 25 bases between. The germline gives CDR1 MDHEN, CDR2 SYDVKM. The CDR3 covers 17 residues. This clonotype was sampled from a man aged 60 to 75 with acute or convalescent COVID-19. The chain has TRBV28 and TRBJ2-2; possibly TRBD2 for D (5 bases). The sequencing sample was made of peripheral blood. The CDR3 DNA sequence: TGTGCCAGCATCCCCGCGGCAAGCGGTGGGCGCCGCGGGGAGCTGTTTTTT. Protein product: CASIPAASGGRRGELFF.